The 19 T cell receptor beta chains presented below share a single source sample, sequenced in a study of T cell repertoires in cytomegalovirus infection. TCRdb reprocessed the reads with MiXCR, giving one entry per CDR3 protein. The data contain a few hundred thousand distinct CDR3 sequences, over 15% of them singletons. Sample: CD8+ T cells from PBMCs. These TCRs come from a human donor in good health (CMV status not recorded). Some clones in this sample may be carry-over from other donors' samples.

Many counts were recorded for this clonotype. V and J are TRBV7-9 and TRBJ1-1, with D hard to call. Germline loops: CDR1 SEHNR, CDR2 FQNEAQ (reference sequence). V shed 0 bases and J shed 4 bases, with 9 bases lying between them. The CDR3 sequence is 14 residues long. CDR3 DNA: TGTGCCAGCAGCTTAGCGGAGTTGAGCACTGAAGCTTTCTTT. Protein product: CASSLAELSTEAFF.

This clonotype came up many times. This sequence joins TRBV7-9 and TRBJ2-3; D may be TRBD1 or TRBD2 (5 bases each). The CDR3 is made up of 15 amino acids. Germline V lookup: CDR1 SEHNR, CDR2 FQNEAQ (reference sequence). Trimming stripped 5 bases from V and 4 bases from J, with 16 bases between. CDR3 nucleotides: TGTGCCAGCAGCCGTGAGGGGCAGATCGCAGATACGCAGTATTTT. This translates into CASSREGQIADTQYF.

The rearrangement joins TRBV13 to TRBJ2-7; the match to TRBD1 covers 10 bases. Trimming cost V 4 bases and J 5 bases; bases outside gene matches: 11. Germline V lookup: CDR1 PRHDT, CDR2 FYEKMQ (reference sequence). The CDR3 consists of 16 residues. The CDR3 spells CASSSTTGTGDDEQYF. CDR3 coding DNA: TGTGCCAGCAGCTCCACCACCGGGACAGGGGACGACGAGCAGTACTTC.

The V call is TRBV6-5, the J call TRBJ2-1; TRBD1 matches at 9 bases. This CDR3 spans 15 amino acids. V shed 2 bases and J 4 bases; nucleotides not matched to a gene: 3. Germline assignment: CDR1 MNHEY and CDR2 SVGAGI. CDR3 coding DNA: TGTGCCAGCAGTTACGCCGGGACAGGGTACAATGAGCAGTTCTTC. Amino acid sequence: CASSYAGTGYNEQFF.

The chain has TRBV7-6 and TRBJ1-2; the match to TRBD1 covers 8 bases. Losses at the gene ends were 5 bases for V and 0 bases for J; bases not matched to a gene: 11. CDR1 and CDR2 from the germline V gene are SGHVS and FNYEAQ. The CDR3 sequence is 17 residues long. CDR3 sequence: CASSPGDRTSPNYGYTF. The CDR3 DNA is TGTGCCAGCAGCCCGGGGGACAGGACCTCACCTAACTATGGCTACACCTTC.

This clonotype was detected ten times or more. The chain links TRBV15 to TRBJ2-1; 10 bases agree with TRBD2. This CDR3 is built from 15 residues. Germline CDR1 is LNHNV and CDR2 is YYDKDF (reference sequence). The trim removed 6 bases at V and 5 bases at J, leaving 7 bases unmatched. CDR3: CATRPGLATNNEQFF. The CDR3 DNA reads TGTGCCACCAGACCGGGACTAGCGACCAACAATGAGCAGTTCTTC.

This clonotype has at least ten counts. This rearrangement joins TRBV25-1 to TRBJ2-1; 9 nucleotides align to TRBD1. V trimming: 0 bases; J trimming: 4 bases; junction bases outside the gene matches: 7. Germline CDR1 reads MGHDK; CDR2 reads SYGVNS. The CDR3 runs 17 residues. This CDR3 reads CASSEYWRTGVYNEQFF. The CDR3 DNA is TGTGCCAGCAGTGAATATTGGAGGACAGGGGTTTACAATGAGCAGTTCTTC.

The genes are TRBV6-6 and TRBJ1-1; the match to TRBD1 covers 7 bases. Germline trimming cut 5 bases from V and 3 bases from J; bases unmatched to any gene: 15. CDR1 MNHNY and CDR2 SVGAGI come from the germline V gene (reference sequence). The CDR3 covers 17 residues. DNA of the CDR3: TGTGCCAGCAGTGCGACAGGGAGGGCGTCTCGGGACACTGAAGCTTTCTTT. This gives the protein CASSATGRASRDTEAFF.

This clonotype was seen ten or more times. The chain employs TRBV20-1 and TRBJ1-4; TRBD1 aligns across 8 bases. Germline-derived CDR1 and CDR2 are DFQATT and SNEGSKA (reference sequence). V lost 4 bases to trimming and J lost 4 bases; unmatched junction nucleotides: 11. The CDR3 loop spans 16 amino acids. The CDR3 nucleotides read TGCAGTGCTAACCTTATGGGGACAGGAAATAATGAAAAACTGTTTTTT. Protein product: CSANLMGTGNNEKLFF.

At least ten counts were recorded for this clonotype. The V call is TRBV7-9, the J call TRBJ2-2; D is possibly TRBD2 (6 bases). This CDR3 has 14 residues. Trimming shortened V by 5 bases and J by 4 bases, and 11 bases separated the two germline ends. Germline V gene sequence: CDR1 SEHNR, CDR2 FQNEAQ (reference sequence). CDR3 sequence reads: CASSDGDSTGELFF. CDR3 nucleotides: TGTGCCAGCAGCGACGGGGACTCCACCGGGGAGCTGTTTTTT.

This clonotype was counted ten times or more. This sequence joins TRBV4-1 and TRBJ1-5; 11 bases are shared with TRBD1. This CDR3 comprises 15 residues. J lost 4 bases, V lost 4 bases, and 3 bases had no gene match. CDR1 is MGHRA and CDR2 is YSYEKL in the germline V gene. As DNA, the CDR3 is TGCGCCAGCAGCCCCTGGGACAGGGGGAATCAGCCCCAGCATTTT. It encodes CASSPWDRGNQPQHF.

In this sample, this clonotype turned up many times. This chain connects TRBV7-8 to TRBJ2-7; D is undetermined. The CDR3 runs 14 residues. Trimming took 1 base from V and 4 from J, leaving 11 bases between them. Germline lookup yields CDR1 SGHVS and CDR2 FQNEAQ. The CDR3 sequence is CASSLGPEGYEQYF. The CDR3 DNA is TGTGCCAGCAGCTTAGGGCCAGAAGGTTACGAGCAGTACTTC.

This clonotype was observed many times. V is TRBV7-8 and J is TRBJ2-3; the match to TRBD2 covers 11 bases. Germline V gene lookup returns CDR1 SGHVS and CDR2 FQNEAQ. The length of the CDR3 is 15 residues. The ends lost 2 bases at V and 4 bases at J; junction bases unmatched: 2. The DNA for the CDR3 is TGTGCCAGCAGCTTAACTAGCGGGGGTCCAGATACGCAGTATTTT. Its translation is CASSLTSGGPDTQYF.

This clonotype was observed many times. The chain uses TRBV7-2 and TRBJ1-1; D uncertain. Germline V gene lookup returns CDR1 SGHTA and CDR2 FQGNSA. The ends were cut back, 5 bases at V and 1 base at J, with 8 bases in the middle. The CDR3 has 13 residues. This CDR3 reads CASSPLGNTEAFF. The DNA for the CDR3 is TGTGCCAGCAGCCCTCTAGGGAACACTGAAGCTTTCTTT.

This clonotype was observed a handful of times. The CDR3 DNA follows: TGTGCCAGCAGCCAAGCAGTCCAGATTAATGAGCAGTTCTTC. Translated: CASSQAVQINEQFF. The rearrangement links TRBV14 to TRBJ2-1; D is undetermined. The V and J ends lost 1 base and 7 bases respectively, with 11 bases between them. The CDR3 has 14 amino acids. Looked up from germline, CDR1 is SGHDN and CDR2 is FVKESK.

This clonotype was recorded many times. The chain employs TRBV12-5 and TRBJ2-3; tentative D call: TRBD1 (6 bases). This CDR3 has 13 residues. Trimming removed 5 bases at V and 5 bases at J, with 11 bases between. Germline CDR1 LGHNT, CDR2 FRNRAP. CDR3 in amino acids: CASGTPGEDTQYF. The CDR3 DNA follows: TGTGCTAGTGGTACTCCAGGGGAAGATACGCAGTATTTT.

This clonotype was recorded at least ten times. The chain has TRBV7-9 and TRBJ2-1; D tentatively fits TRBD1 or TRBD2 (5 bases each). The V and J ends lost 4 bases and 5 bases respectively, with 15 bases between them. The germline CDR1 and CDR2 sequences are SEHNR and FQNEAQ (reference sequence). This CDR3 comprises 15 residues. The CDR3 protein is CASSYGVGPNNEQFF. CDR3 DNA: TGTGCCAGCAGCTATGGGGTGGGACCAAACAATGAGCAGTTCTTC.

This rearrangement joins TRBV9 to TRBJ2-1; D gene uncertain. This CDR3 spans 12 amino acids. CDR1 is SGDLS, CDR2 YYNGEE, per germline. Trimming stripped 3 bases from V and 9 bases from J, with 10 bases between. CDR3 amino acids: CASSDVPGEQFF. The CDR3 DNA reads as TGTGCCAGCAGCGACGTTCCTGGTGAGCAGTTCTTC.

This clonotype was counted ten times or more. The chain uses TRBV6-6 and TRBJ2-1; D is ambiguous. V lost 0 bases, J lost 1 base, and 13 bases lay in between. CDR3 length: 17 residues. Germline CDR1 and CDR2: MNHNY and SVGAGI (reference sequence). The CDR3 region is CASSYSTSLGSYNEQFF. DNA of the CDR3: TGTGCCAGCAGTTACTCGACCTCCTTGGGATCCTACAATGAGCAGTTCTTC.